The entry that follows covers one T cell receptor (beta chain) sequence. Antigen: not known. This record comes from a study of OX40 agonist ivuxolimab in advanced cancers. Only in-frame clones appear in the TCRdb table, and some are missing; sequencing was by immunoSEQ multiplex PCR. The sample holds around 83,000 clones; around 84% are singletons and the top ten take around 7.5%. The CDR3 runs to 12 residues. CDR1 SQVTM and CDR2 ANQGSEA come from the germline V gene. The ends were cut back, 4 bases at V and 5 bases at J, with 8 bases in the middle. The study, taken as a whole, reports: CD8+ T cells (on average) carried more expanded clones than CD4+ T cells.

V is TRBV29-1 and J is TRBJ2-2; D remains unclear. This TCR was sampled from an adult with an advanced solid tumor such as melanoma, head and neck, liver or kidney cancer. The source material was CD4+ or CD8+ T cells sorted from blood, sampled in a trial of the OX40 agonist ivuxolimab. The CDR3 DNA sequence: TGCAGCGTTGTGTCCGGGACCGGGGAGCTGTTTTTT. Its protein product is CSVVSGTGELFF.